These 15 T cell receptor beta chains were sequenced from one sample in a study of blood T cell repertoires in COVID-19 (dated by TCRdb to the early 2020s). Library preparation employed the immunoSEQ multiplex PCR assay. Imported from immuneACCESS, the table was reduced by TCRdb to in-frame sequences with V and J called. These copies leave out some clones; in studies compared against another copy, an unresolved V gene accounts for under half, and the cause of the remainder is not known. Here the sample has roughly 430,000 clones; nearly 90% occur a single time. The ten largest clones capture more than 2% of the sample. The sample taken for sequencing was PBMCs or T cells enriched from blood (not recorded which). Receptors were obtained from a woman in her 40s with acute COVID-19.

This clone was seen repeatedly, ten times or more. The V call is TRBV18, the J call TRBJ2-7, with 7 bases fitting TRBD1. This CDR3 has 13 amino acids. Germline loops: CDR1 KGHSH, CDR2 LQKENI. After removal of 3 bases from V and 5 bases from J, the junction contained 4 bases not matched to a gene. The CDR3 region is CASSPQQGNEQYF. The CDR3 DNA is TGTGCCAGCTCACCTCAACAGGGGAACGAGCAGTACTTC.

The chain links TRBV5-1 to TRBJ2-7, with 11 bases identical to TRBD2. The CDR3 is made up of 16 amino acids. Trimming cost V 4 bases and J 2 bases; bases outside gene matches: 8. Germline V gives CDR1 SGHRS, CDR2 YFSETQ. The CDR3, as DNA: TGCGCCAGCAGCGAAACTCTAGCGGGGGGAGCCTACGAGCAGTACTTC. Protein: CASSETLAGGAYEQYF.

V is TRBV19 and J is TRBJ1-5; 8 bases align to TRBD1. Germline values: CDR1 LNHDA, CDR2 SQIVND (reference sequence). CDR3 length: 15 amino acids. After removal of 5 bases from V and 4 bases from J, the junction contained 7 bases not matched to a gene. The chain's CDR3 is CASSVGQGGNQPQHF. CDR3 DNA sequence: TGTGCCAGTAGTGTCGGACAGGGCGGGAATCAGCCCCAGCATTTT.

The chain uses TRBV9 and TRBJ1-1; the D is unclear. This CDR3 region has 14 residues. The V gene lost 2 bases and the J gene lost 3 bases, with 11 bases spanning the gap. From germline, CDR1 is SGDLS and CDR2 YYNGEE. The CDR3 reads CASSVSIADTEAFF. As DNA, the CDR3 is TGTGCCAGCAGCGTCTCGATCGCGGACACTGAAGCTTTCTTT.

The DNA of the CDR3 is TGTGCCAGCAGCTTACTCGGGGGGGCTGGGGAAAAACTGTTTTTT. It is translated as CASSLLGGAGEKLFF. The J gene is TRBJ1-4, the V gene TRBV7-8; D perhaps matches TRBD1 (6 bases). The germline CDR1 and CDR2 sequences are SGHVS and FQNEAQ. The CDR3 loop spans 15 amino acids. V was shortened by 2 bases and J by 8 bases, with 15 bases between the two germline ends.

This clone showed up just once. This chain joins TRBV7-2 and TRBJ1-1, with D perhaps TRBD1 (5 bases). Between the trimmed V and J ends, which lost 1 base and 3 bases, there was a span of 12 bases. Germline V gene sequence: CDR1 SGHTA, CDR2 FQGNSA. The CDR3 runs 15 residues. In nucleotides, the CDR3 is TGTGCCAGCAGCTTAGGAGGGGCGGGGGACACTGAAGCTTTCTTT. It translates to CASSLGGAGDTEAFF.

In this sample, this clone turned up a few times. The rearrangement links TRBV25-1 to TRBJ1-1; D possibly corresponds to TRBD1 (5 bases). Per the germline V gene, CDR1 is MGHDK and CDR2 is SYGVNS. The CDR3 is made up of 13 amino acids. V was shortened by 3 bases and J by 5 bases, with 10 bases between the two germline ends. The chain's CDR3 is CASSEGPGTEAFF. CDR3 coding DNA: TGTGCCAGCAGTGAGGGGCCTGGGACTGAAGCTTTCTTT.

The chain joins TRBV10-3 to TRBJ2-5; 7 bases are shared with TRBD1. The CDR3 runs 13 residues. The V gene's germline CDR1 is ENHRY and CDR2 SYGVKD. The V segment lost 5 bases and the J segment 2 bases; nucleotides outside the gene matches: 2. CDR3 loop: CAISQTGQETQYF. The DNA for the CDR3 is TGTGCCATCAGTCAGACAGGGCAAGAGACCCAGTACTTC.

This chain uses TRBV19 with TRBJ1-4, with 7 bases that match TRBD1. This CDR3 spans 14 amino acids. J was trimmed by 5 bases and V by 6 bases; bases with no gene match: 6. CDR1 is LNHDA, CDR2 SQIVND, per germline (reference sequence). The CDR3 here is CASRTGTANEKLFF. DNA for the CDR3: TGTGCCAGTAGGACAGGGACAGCGAATGAAAAACTGTTTTTT.

The CDR3 DNA reads as TGTGCCACGGGAAGACAAGAAAACACTGAAGCTTTCTTT. Translated: CATGRQENTEAFF. The gene calls are TRBV7-9 and TRBJ1-1; D is ambiguous. The CDR3 runs 13 residues. The germline V gene encodes CDR1 SEHNR and CDR2 FQNEAQ (reference sequence). The V and J ends lost 10 bases and 2 bases respectively, with 14 bases between them.

The rearrangement uses TRBV24-1 and TRBJ2-7; no clear D gene. From germline, CDR1 is KGHDR and CDR2 SFDVKD. This CDR3 contains 13 residues. V lost 3 bases, J lost 4 bases, and 9 bases lay in between. The CDR3 is CATSDPITYEQYF. The DNA of the CDR3 is TGTGCCACCAGTGATCCCATTACTTACGAGCAGTACTTC.

The chain employs TRBV6-5 and TRBJ2-2; D unclear. V lost 6 bases to trimming and J lost 6 bases, with 8 bases between them. The germline V gene has CDR1 MNHEY and CDR2 SVGAGI. This CDR3 is 12 amino acids long. CDR3 bases: TGTGCCAGCAGCCCCTACCCCGGGGAGCTGTTTTTT. Its protein is CASSPYPGELFF.

This clone showed up just a few times. V gene TRBV7-8 combines with J gene TRBJ2-1; 9 positions match TRBD2. Germline lookup yields CDR1 SGHVS and CDR2 FQNEAQ. Trimming removed 5 bases from V and 0 bases from J; junction bases left unmatched: 5. This CDR3 is 16 amino acids long. For the CDR3, the DNA is TGTGCCAGCAGCCCGCTAGCGGGGTTCTCCTACAATGAGCAGTTCTTC. Its protein product is CASSPLAGFSYNEQFF.

This clone came up once. The J gene is TRBJ2-5, the V gene TRBV7-2, with D possibly TRBD1 on 6 matching bases. Germline V gene sequence: CDR1 SGHTA, CDR2 FQGNSA. The V end lost 5 bases, the J end lost 5 bases, and 21 bases lay between the germline ends. There are 16 residues in the CDR3. DNA of the CDR3: TGTGCCAGCAGCCAACAGGGACCCCTATTCGGGGAGACCCAGTACTTC. It is translated as CASSQQGPLFGETQYF. Combining the CDR3 with reference TRBV7-2 and TRBJ2-5 gives the whole variable domain GAGVSQSPSNKVTEKGKDVELRCDPISGHTALYWYRQSLGQGLEFLIYFQGNSAPDKSGLPSDRFSAERTGGSVSTLTIQRTQQEDSAVYLCASSQQGPLFGETQYFGPGTRLLVL.

The chain employs TRBV2 and TRBJ2-7; 10 bases agree with TRBD2. CDR1 and CDR2 (germline): SNHLY, FYNNEI. The CDR3 covers 15 residues. The junction had 8 bases not matched to a gene; V was cut back by 7 bases and J by 2 bases. CDR3 sequence: CASTATSGEAYEQYF. The CDR3 nucleotides are TGTGCCAGCACTGCCACTAGCGGGGAGGCCTACGAGCAGTACTTC.